This T cell receptor beta chain derives from a study of blood T cells in healthy people across ages. Study as a whole: With template switching, about one barcoded beta molecule was captured per two T cells.

The CDR3 covers 18 residues. CDR1 is SGHTA, CDR2 FQGNSA, per germline. Findings and caveats of the study: Naive CD4+ cell counts and diversity both ran higher in long-lived than in aged donors.

This clonotype occurred once. Its antigen is unidentified. The junction and the germline gene differ at one end; a read error may be behind it. Next came a second PCR, run for roughly 6 to 11 cycles, which used a sample-barcoded 5' primer along with a J-beta primer mix. TCRdb re-called the 5' RACE reads through MiXCR, storing one row per CDR3 protein. This table holds about 1.4 million distinct CDR3 sequences, around 59% found once. V usage is TRBV7-2 and J usage is TRBJ2-4, with 11 bases identical to TRBD2. The origin of this receptor is a man aged 18-30 years in good health. The sample was blood. As DNA, the CDR3 is TGTGCCGGCAGCCGAAGGACTAGCGGGCCCGGAGCCAAAAACATTCAGTACTTC. It codes for CAGSRRTSGPGAKNIQYF.